A selection of T cell receptor beta chains follows, all from one sample in a study of T cells in Graves' hyperthyroidism and ophthalmopathy. TCRdb re-called the multiplex PCR reads through MiXCR, storing one row per CDR3 protein. The sample holds approximately 570,000 distinct CDR3 sequences, just under 20% seen once. The sample was blood. The source is a middle-aged man with Graves' ophthalmopathy. CDR3s include the opening cysteine and the closing phenylalanine or tryptophan. A D gene is named only where the DNA matches it firmly. The listing skips clone size in some rows; elsewhere it reads once, few, many or a size class.

d_gene	abundance	j_gene	len	v_gene	CDR3nt	CDR3aa
NA	few	TRBJ2-4	17	TRBV5-1	TGCGCCAGCAGCCCCGGGACACTAAACGGGGCCAAAAACATTCAGTACTTC	CASSPGTLNGAKNIQYF
NA	few	TRBJ1-5	15	TRBV30	TGTGCCTGGAGTGTCGGGGGCGCGGGTAAGAAGCCCCAGCATTTT	CAWSVGGAGKKPQHF
NA	NA	TRBJ1-2	14	TRBV28	TGTGCCAGCAGTCTGGACACCAGGATGGAAGGCTACACCTTC	CASSLDTRMEGYTF
NA	many	TRBJ2-5	14	TRBV11-1	TGTGCCAGCAGCGCGGCACCGCGGGGAGAGACCCAGTACTTC	CASSAAPRGETQYF
TRBD1	many	TRBJ2-7	14	TRBV2	TGTGCCAGCAGTGAAACGGACAGGGGGGTCTGGCAGTACTTC	CASSETDRGVWQYF
NA	many	TRBJ2-7	15	TRBV15	TGTGCCACCAGCAGAGCCCGGGACAACTCCTACGAGCAGTACTTC	CATSRARDNSYEQYF
TRBD1	few	TRBJ2-4	18	TRBV12-3/TRBV12-4	TGTGCCAGCACCCTGACAGGGGGTGGGATCCTAGCCAAAAACATTCAGTACTTC	CASTLTGGGILAKNIQYF
NA	many	TRBJ2-5	13	TRBV2	TGTGCCAGCACTCGCCTTACGAGGGAGACCCAGTACTTC	CASTRLTRETQYF
NA	NA	TRBJ2-1	12	TRBV7-9	TGTGCCAGCAGCTTTGCAAGGAATGAGCAGTTCTTC	CASSFARNEQFF
NA	NA	TRBJ1-1	14	TRBV29-1	TGCAGCGTTGAAGGGAGGGGCGCGGACACTGAAGCTTTCTTT	CSVEGRGADTEAFF
NA	NA	TRBJ2-1	14	TRBV15	TGTGCCACCAGCAGAGATCTCGGCCCGAATGAGCAGTTCTTC	CATSRDLGPNEQFF
TRBD2	many	TRBJ2-1	14	TRBV12-3/TRBV12-4	TGTGCCAGCGAATCGGGACTAGCGGGAGATGAGCAGTTCTTC	CASESGLAGDEQFF
TRBD1	NA	TRBJ2-5	14	TRBV7-2	TGTGCCAGCTCAAGGGGGCGGTTCCAAGAGACCCAGTACTTC	CASSRGRFQETQYF